This TCR beta chain comes out of a study of blood T cell repertoires in COVID-19 (dated by TCRdb to about 2020). Regarding the complete study: Samples from collaborators originated in the United States, Italy and Spain and spanned both the acute and convalescent phases of COVID-19. Where HLA class I and class II types were available, the types were taken from metadata supplied by the sample provider, not from assay-based typing. Nearly every sample came with metadata listing a de-identified subject ID, COVID-19 status, age in years and sex. The repertoires were released in a freely available public database intended as a resource for research on the immune response to SARS-CoV-2. Samples came from the ongoing ImmuneRACE study (first 160 participants) plus 1,254 subjects from 6 global collaborators. The dataset comprised deeply sampled blood TCRbeta repertoires from subjects exposed to, actively infected with, or recovered from COVID-19. The prospective study material was composed of cDNA or gDNA derived from T cells, B-cell-depleted T cells, or PBMCs. The paper's findings and limits, for the study overall: The quantity of clinical and demographic metadata differed by source and by participant and was supplied without curation.

TCRbeta CDR3 regions were amplified from genomic DNA using the immunoSEQ Assay, a bias-controlled multiplex PCR. On the study's bioinformatics: Nucleated cell counts per sample were estimated from amplification of reference gene primers within the assay. To quantify the absolute abundance of each unique TCRbeta CDR3 rearrangement, sequence reads were collapsed and filtered. For each sample, productive Simpson clonality was calculated as the square root of Simpson's diversity index over productive rearrangements. TCRdb re-hosts the immuneACCESS table, in-frame sequences only. Its copies lack some clones; in the studies checked, an unresolved V gene accounts for under half of them, and the cause for the rest is not known. V, J and clone size reflect that table, while D and trimming were determined from the DNA. The sample table records about 230,000 clones; 83% of these occur just once. Around 7.2% of the sample comes from the top ten.

In the case of this clone: No antigen is known for it. No clone much larger than this one lies a single base away; base qualities are absent.

Whole blood was collected in K2EDTA tubes by collaborating institutions according to the institutions' own protocols. Collaborator samples were shipped for TCRbeta analysis as frozen whole blood, isolated PBMCs, or DNA extracted from either sample type. The receptor's source is a woman aged 45-59 years with acute or convalescent COVID-19. The material sequenced was peripheral blood.

The DNA sequence reads TGTGCCAGCAGCTGGGGACAAAGGAGCTATGGCTACACCTTC. This translates into CASSWGQRSYGYTF. Rearrangement joined TRBV28 to TRBJ1-2, and perhaps TRBD1 as D gene, on 6 matching bases. At the junction V is shortened by 6 bases and J by 4 bases, with 15 bases in between. According to the germline V gene, CDR1 reads MDHEN and CDR2 reads SYDVKM. The CDR3, cysteine through phenylalanine, is 14 amino acids long. Only the CDR3 part of the read is kept: 42 bases, read in frame from the first base.